What follows are 18 T cell receptor beta chains derived from one specimen sequenced in a study of T-cell memory formation after mild COVID-19. TCRdb called the 5' RACE reads again in MiXCR, with one record for every CDR3 protein. Of tens of thousands of distinct CDR3 sequences in the sample, around 15% were seen once. Input material: PBMCs or a T cell subset sorted from them (not recorded which). These receptors came from a man between 18 and 29 years old who had mild COVID-19 (a few samples of this study predate the infection). Cell type and time point are not known.

There are a few counts of this clonotype. This chain uses TRBV6-2 or TRBV6-3 with TRBJ2-7; D might be TRBD1 (6 bases). Germline CDR1 and CDR2: MNHEY and SVGEGT. V was cut by 10 bases and J by 3 bases, with 19 bases left in between. CDR3 length: 14 residues. CDR3 nucleotide sequence: TGTGCCACCAAGACCGGGACAATCTACTACGAGCAGTACTTC. Translation gives CATKTGTIYYEQYF.

The CDR3 DNA sequence: TGTGCCAGCAGTTTTACAGGAGACAGGGAAGATACGCAGTATTTT. Residues: CASSFTGDREDTQYF. The genes are TRBV7-6 and TRBJ2-3; 7 bases fit TRBD1. The length of the CDR3 is 15 residues. V trimming: 6 bases; J trimming: 5 bases; junction bases outside the gene matches: 11. Germline assignment: CDR1 SGHVS and CDR2 FNYEAQ.

This clonotype was observed a few times. The chain carries TRBV4-3 and TRBJ2-3; 9 nucleotides match TRBD2. The CDR3 consists of 18 residues. From germline, CDR1 is LGHNA and CDR2 YSLEER. The junction had 10 bases not matched to a gene; V was cut back by 0 bases and J by 3 bases. The CDR3 nucleotides are TGCGCCAGCAGCCAAGATAGAATAGCGGGGGCCCTAACAGATACGCAGTATTTT. Protein sequence: CASSQDRIAGALTDTQYF.

This clonotype showed up just a few times. The chain carries TRBV9 and TRBJ2-1; TRBD2 matches 15 bases. This CDR3 spans 19 amino acids. V shed 0 bases and J 0 bases; nucleotides not matched to a gene: 4. Per germline, CDR1 SGDLS and CDR2 YYNGEE. CDR3 DNA sequence: TGTGCCAGCAGCGTAGAAGGACTAGCGGGGGGGAGCTCCTACAATGAGCAGTTCTTC. Amino acids: CASSVEGLAGGSSYNEQFF.

This chain links TRBV3-1 with TRBJ2-1; D uncertain. This CDR3 is 16 amino acids long. The germline V gene has CDR1 LGHDT and CDR2 YNNKEL (reference sequence). Trimming took 0 bases from V and 6 from J, leaving 15 bases between them. CDR3 loop: CASSQDLATAINEQFF. In nucleotides, the CDR3 is TGTGCCAGCAGCCAAGATCTGGCTACCGCGATCAATGAGCAGTTCTTC.

The table lists this clonotype with a few counts. This chain joins TRBV10-3 and TRBJ2-2, with D perhaps matching TRBD1 (5 bases). V shed 6 bases and J shed 5 bases, with 16 bases lying between them. Germline V gene sequence: CDR1 ENHRY, CDR2 SYGVKD. The CDR3 contains 15 residues. CDR3 in amino acids: CAISDPVGVTGELFF. DNA of the CDR3: TGTGCCATCAGCGACCCCGTAGGGGTTACCGGGGAGCTGTTTTTT.

This clonotype has more than one count but fewer than ten. The V gene is TRBV4-1, the J gene TRBJ1-4; D call uncertain. The CDR3 runs 12 residues. Per germline, CDR1 MGHRA and CDR2 YSYEKL. Trimming cost V 2 bases and J 7 bases, with 5 bases left between them. Here the CDR3 reads CASSQLGEKLFF. For the CDR3, the DNA is TGCGCCAGCAGCCAACTAGGTGAAAAACTGTTTTTT.

A single count supports this clonotype. The genes are TRBV6-2 or TRBV6-3 and TRBJ2-3, with D possibly called TRBD1 or TRBD2 (5 bases each). The V end lost 2 bases, the J end lost 5 bases, and 14 bases lay between the germline ends. Germline V CDR1 and CDR2: MNHEY, SVGEGT. This CDR3 region has 15 residues. The CDR3 spells CASSYGGLGIDTQYF. The CDR3 bases are TGTGCCAGCAGTTACGGGGGTCTAGGAATAGATACGCAGTATTTT.

V is TRBV6-5 and J is TRBJ1-4; no firm D call. The CDR3 has 15 residues. Trimming took 2 bases from V and 4 from J, leaving 11 bases between them. The V gene's germline CDR1 is MNHEY and CDR2 SVGAGI. CDR3 in amino acids: CASSYIPTDNEKLFF. The CDR3 DNA sequence: TGTGCCAGCAGTTACATTCCTACGGATAATGAAAAACTGTTTTTT.

The J gene is TRBJ1-2, the V gene TRBV7-9; 8 bases map to TRBD1. Trimming removed 0 bases from V and 7 bases from J; junction bases left unmatched: 7. The CDR3 has 15 residues. The V gene's germline CDR1 is SEHNR and CDR2 FQNEAQ (reference sequence). The CDR3, as DNA: TGTGCCAGCAGCTTAGCCTCAGGGGGCGCCGGTGGCTACACCTTC. It codes for CASSLASGGAGGYTF. Combining the CDR3 with reference TRBV7-9 and TRBJ1-2 gives the whole variable domain DTGVSQNPRHKITKRGQNVTFRCDPISEHNRLYWYRQTLGQGPEFLTYFQNEAQLEKSRLLSDRFSAERPKGSFSTLEIQRTEQGDSAMYLCASSLASGGAGGYTFGSGTRLTVV.

This clonotype was recorded many times. The chain employs TRBV6-2 or TRBV6-3 and TRBJ2-5, with a tentative D call TRBD1 (5 bases). Trimming took 5 bases from V and 2 from J, leaving 15 bases between them. The germline V gene encodes CDR1 MNHEY and CDR2 SVGEGT. The CDR3 is 15 amino acids. The CDR3 sequence: CASSDLRQMQETQYF. The CDR3 DNA follows: TGTGCCAGCAGTGACCTCAGACAGATGCAAGAGACCCAGTACTTC.

This clonotype was counted between two and nine times. The chain is built from TRBV11-2 and TRBJ2-3, with D unclear. Germline V gene data show CDR1 as SGHAT and CDR2 as FQNNGV. The CDR3 length is 15 residues. V lost 5 bases and J 0 bases, leaving 12 bases between the germline ends. The CDR3, as DNA: TGTGCCAGCAGCCAGACCGGGCTGAGCACAGATACGCAGTATTTT. This translates into CASSQTGLSTDTQYF.

This clonotype was recorded a few times. The gene calls are TRBV5-6 and TRBJ1-4, with D possibly TRBD1 on 5 matching bases. The V end was cut by 4 bases, the J end by 6 bases, with 25 bases between. CDR3 size: 18 residues. Germline V lookup: CDR1 SGHDT, CDR2 YYEEEE. DNA of the CDR3: TGTGCCAGCAGCCCAGGCCCCCGACAGCTCGATTCGGATGAAAAACTGTTTTTT. As protein: CASSPGPRQLDSDEKLFF. Full variable domain (remainder filled in from reference TRBV5-6 and TRBJ1-4): DAGVTQSPTHLIKTRGQQVTLRCSPKSGHDTVSWYQQALGQGPQFIFQYYEEEERQRGNFPDRFSGHQFPNYSSELNVNALLLGDSALYLCASSPGPRQLDSDEKLFFGSGTQLSVL.

This clonotype was counted a few times. One end of the junction is discordant with germline, which a read error may explain. This sequence joins TRBV4-3 and TRBJ2-1, with D perhaps matching TRBD1 (6 bases). The CDR3 is 13 residues long. Germline V gives CDR1 LGHNA, CDR2 YSLEER. In DNA, the CDR3 is TGCGCCAGCAGTCAAGGGACACTAAATGAGCAGTTCTTC. Amino acid sequence: CASSQGTLNEQFF.

This clonotype was seen a few times. The gene calls are TRBV29-1 and TRBJ1-1; D unclear. This CDR3 spans 13 amino acids. The V end lost 3 bases, the J end lost 4 bases, and 12 bases lay between the germline ends. Germline CDR1 SQVTM, CDR2 ANQGSEA. The CDR3 here is CSVEARRATEAFF. The DNA for the CDR3 is TGCAGCGTTGAGGCCCGGAGGGCCACTGAAGCTTTCTTT.

The genes are TRBV12-3 or TRBV12-4 and TRBJ1-1, with a tentative D call TRBD1 (6 bases). Trimming cost V 4 bases and J 1 base, with 13 bases left between them. The CDR3 runs 15 residues. This chain's CDR3 is CASSSTTDRNTEAFF. The CDR3 DNA reads TGTGCCAGCAGTTCGACAACGGACAGGAACACTGAAGCTTTCTTT.

The table lists this clonotype with a few counts. The chain employs TRBV4-2 and TRBJ1-2; D is possibly TRBD1 (6 bases). Germline V CDR1 and CDR2: LGHNA, YNFKEQ. CDR3 length: 18 amino acids. V lost 0 bases and J 3 bases, leaving 20 bases between the germline ends. CDR3 sequence: CASSQDRLGGGADYGYTF. The CDR3 nucleotides are TGTGCCAGCAGCCAAGATCGGCTAGGGGGGGGCGCGGACTATGGCTACACCTTC.

The table lists this clonotype with a few counts. This sequence joins TRBV11-2 and TRBJ1-2; D is undetermined. This CDR3 contains 13 residues. CDR1 is SGHAT, CDR2 FQNNGV, per germline. V was trimmed by 3 bases and J by 5 bases, leaving 10 bases between them. DNA of the CDR3: TGTGCCAGCAGCTTGGGATCGTTTTATGGCTACACCTTC. This encodes CASSLGSFYGYTF.